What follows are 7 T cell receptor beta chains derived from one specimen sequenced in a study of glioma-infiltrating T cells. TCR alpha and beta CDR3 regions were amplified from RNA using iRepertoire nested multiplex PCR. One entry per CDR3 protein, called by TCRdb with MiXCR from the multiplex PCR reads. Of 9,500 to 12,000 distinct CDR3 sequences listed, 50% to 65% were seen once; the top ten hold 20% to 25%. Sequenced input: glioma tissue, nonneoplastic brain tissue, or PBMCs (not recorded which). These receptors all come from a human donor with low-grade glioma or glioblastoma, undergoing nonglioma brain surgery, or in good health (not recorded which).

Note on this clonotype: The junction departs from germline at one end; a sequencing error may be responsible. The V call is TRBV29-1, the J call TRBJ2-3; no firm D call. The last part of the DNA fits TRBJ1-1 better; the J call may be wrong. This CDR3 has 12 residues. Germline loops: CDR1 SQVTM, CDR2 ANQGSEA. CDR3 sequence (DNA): TGCAGCGTTATGGTTCTCAGCACTGAGGCTTTCTTT. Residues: CSVMVLSTEAFF.

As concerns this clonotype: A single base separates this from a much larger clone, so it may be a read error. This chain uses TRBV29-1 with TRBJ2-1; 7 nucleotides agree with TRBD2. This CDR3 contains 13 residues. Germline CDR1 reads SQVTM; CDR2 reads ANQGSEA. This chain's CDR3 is CRAERGAYNEQFF. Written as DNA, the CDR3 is TGCAGAGCAGAACGGGGGGCCTACAATGAGCAGTTCTTC.

The CDR3 sequence is CSARYPRGPGGTEAFF. The CDR3 nucleotides read TGCAGTGCTAGATACCCCCGCGGGCCGGGAGGCACTGAAGCTTTCTTT. The V gene is TRBV20-1, the J gene TRBJ1-1, with D unclear. V was trimmed by 2 bases and J by 4 bases, leaving 20 bases between them. The CDR3 sequence is 16 residues long. Germline values: CDR1 DFQATT, CDR2 SNEGSKA (reference sequence).

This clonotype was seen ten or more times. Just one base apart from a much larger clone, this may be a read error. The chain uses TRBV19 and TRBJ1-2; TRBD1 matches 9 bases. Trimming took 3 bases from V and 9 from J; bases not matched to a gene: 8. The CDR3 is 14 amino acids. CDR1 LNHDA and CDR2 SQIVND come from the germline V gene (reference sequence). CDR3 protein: CASSIAGQGDCYTF. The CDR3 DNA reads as TGTGCCAGTAGTATTGCGGGACAGGGAGATTGCTACACCTTC.

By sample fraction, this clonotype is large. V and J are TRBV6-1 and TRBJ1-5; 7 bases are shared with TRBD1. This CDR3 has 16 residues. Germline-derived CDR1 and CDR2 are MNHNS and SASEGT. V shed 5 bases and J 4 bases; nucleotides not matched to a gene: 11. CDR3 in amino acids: CASSPFGQATNQPQHF. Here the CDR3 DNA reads TGTGCCAGCAGTCCATTCGGACAGGCAACAAATCAGCCCCAGCATTTT.

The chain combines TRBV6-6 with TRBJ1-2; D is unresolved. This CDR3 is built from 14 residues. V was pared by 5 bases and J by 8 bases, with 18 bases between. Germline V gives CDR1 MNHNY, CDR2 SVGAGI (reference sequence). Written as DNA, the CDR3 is TGTGCCAGCAGTCCCGATCGTACCGGAGTGGGCTACACCTTC. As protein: CASSPDRTGVGYTF.

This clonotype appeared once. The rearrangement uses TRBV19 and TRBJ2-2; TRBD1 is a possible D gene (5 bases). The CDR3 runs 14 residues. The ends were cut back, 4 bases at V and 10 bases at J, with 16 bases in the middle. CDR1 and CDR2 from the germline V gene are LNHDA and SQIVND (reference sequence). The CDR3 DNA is TGTGCCAGTAGTACAGGGATAAACACCAAGGAGCTGTTTTTT. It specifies CASSTGINTKELFF.